The sequence of this T cell receptor (beta chain) was determined in a study of response to subunit inactivated influenza vaccine. Findings of the study overall: With each seasonal influenza vaccination, the authors suggested, few new T cells are recruited.

At least ten counts were recorded for this clonotype. Antigen unknown. Via MiXCR, TCRdb re-called the RT-PCR reads, giving one row per CDR3 protein. Seen here are about 700,000 distinct CDR3 sequences, 15% to 19% observed once, and the top ten hold under 14%. Deletions cut 4 bases from V and 7 bases from J, with 13 bases between. CDR1 is SGHAT and CDR2 is FQNNGV in the germline V gene. The CDR3 has 13 residues. This clonotype was sampled from a man in his forties or fifties who received an inactivated influenza vaccine. The sequenced sample was PBMCs from blood, obtained 11 to 12 days after vaccination. This chain links TRBV11-2 with TRBJ2-5; the D gene is possibly TRBD1 (6 bases). The CDR3 sequence: CASSSGGLMTQYF. The CDR3 bases are TGTGCCAGCAGCTCTGGGGGCCTGATGACCCAGTACTTC.